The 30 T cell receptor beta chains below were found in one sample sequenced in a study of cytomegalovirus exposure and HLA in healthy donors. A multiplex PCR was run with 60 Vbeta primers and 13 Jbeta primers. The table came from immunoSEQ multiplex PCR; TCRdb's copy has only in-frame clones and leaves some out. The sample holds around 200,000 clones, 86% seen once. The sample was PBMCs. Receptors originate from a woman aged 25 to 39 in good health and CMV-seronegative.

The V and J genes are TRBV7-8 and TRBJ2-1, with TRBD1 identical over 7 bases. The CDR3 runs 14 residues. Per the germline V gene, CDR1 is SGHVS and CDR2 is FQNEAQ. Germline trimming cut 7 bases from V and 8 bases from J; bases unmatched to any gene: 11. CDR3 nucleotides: TGTGCCAGCACCCTCCAAGGGGGCGTCTATGAGCAGTTCTTC. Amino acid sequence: CASTLQGGVYEQFF. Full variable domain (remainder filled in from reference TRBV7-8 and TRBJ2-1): GAGVSQSPRYKVAKRGQDVALRCDPISGHVSLFWYQQALGQGPEFLTYFQNEAQLDKSGLPSDRFFAERPEGSVSTLKIQRTQQEDSAVYLCASTLQGGVYEQFFGPGTRLTVL.

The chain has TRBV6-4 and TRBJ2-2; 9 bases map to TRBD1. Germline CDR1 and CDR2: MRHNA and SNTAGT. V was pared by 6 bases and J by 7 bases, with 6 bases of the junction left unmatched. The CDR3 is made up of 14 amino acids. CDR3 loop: CASRPTGGSGELFF. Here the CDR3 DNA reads TGTGCCAGCAGACCCACAGGGGGCAGCGGGGAGCTGTTTTTT.

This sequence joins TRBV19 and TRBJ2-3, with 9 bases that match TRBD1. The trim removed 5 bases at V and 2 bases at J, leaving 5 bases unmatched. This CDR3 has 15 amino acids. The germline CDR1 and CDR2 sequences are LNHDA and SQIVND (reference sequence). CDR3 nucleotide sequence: TGTGCCAGTAGTGGCCGGGACAGGGACACAGATACGCAGTATTTT. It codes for CASSGRDRDTDTQYF.

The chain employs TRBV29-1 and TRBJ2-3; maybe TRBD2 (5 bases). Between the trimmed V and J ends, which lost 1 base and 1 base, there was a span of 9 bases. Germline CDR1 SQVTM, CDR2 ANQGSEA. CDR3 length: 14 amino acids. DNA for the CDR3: TGCAGCGTTGAAGGGGGAGTCGGCACAGATACGCAGTATTTT. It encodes CSVEGGVGTDTQYF.

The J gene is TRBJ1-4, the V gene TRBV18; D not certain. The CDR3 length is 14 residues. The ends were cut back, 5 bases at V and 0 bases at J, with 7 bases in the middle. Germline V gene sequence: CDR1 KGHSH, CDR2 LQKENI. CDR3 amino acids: CASSTVATNEKLFF. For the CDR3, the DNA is TGTGCCAGCTCAACGGTCGCAACTAATGAAAAACTGTTTTTT.

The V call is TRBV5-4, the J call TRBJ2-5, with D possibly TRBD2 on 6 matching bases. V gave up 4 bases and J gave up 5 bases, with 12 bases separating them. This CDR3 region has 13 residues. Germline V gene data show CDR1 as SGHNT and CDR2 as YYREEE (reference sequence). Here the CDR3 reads CASSPNRGETQYF. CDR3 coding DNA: TGTGCCAGCAGCCCGAACCGGGGGGAGACCCAGTACTTC.

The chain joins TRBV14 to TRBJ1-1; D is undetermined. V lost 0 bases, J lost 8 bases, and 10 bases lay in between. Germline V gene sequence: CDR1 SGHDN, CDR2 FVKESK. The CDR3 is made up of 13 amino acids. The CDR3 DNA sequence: TGTGCCAGCAGCCAAGATATAAGAGCGGAAGCTTTCTTT. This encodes CASSQDIRAEAFF. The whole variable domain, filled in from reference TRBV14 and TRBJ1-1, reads EAGVTQFPSHSVIEKGQTVTLRCDPISGHDNLYWYRRVMGKEIKFLLHFVKESKQDESGMPNNRFLAERTGGTYSTLKVQPAELEDSGVYFCASSQDIRAEAFFGQGTRLTVV.

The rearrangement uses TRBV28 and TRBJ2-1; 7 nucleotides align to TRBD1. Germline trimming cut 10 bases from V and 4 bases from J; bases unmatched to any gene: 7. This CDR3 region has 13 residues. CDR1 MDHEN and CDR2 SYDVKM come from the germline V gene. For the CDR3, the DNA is TGTGCCACCATCGGGACAGCTTACAATGAGCAGTTCTTC. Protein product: CATIGTAYNEQFF.

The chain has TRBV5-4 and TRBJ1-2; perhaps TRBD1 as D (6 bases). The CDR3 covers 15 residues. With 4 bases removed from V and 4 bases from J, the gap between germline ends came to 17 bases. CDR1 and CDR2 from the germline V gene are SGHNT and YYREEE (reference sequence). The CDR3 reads CASSRAGADGYGYTF. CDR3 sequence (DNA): TGTGCCAGCAGCCGGGCGGGGGCGGATGGCTATGGCTACACCTTC.

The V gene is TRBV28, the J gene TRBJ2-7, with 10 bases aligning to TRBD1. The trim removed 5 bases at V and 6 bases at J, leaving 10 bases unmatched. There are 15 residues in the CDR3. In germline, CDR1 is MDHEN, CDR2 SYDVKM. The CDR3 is CASSPVLDRGTEQYF. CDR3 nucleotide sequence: TGTGCCAGCAGTCCCGTCCTGGACAGGGGGACCGAGCAGTACTTC.

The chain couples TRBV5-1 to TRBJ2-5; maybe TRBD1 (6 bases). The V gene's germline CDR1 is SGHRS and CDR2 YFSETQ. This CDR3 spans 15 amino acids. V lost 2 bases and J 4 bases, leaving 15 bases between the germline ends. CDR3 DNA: TGCGCCAGCAGCTTTACCGGGACAACTGGAGAGACCCAGTACTTC. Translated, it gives CASSFTGTTGETQYF.

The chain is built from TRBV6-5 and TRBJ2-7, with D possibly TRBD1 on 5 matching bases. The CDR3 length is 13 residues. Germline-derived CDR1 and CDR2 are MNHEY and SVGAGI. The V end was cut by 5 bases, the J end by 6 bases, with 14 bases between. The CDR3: CASSRGFGREQYF. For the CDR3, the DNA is TGTGCCAGCAGTAGGGGTTTTGGTCGCGAGCAGTACTTC.

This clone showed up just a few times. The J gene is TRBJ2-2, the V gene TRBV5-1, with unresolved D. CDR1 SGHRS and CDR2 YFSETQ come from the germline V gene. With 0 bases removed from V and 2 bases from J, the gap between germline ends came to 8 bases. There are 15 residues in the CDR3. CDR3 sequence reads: CASSLERPNTGELFF. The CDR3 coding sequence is TGCGCCAGCAGCTTGGAGCGCCCCAACACCGGGGAGCTGTTTTTT. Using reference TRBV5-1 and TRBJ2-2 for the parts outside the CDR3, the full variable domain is KAGVTQTPRYLIKTRGQQVTLSCSPISGHRSVSWYQQTPGQGLQFLFEYFSETQRNKGNFPGRFSGRQFSNSRSEMNVSTLELGDSALYLCASSLERPNTGELFFGEGSRLTVL.

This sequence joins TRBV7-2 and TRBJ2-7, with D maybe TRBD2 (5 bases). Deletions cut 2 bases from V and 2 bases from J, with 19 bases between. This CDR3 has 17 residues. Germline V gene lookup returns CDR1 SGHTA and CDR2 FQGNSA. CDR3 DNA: TGTGCCAGCAGCTTATCTGGTACGGCGGGCCCGGCCTACGAGCAGTACTTC. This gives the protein CASSLSGTAGPAYEQYF.

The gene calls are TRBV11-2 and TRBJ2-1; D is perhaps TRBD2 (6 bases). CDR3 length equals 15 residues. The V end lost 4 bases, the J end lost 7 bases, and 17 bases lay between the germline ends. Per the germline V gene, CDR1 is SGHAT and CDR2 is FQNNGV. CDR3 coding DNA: TGTGCCAGCAGCTCCTTAACGGGACGGGGGAATGAGCAGTTCTTC. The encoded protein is CASSSLTGRGNEQFF. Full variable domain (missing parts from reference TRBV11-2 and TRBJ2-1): EAGVAQSPRYKIIEKRQSVAFWCNPISGHATLYWYQQILGQGPKLLIQFQNNGVVDDSQLPKDRFSAERLKGVDSTLKIQPAKLEDSAVYLCASSSLTGRGNEQFFGPGTRLTVL.

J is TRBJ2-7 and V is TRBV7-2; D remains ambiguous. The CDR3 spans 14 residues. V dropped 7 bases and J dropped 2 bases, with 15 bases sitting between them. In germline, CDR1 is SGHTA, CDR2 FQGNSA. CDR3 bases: TGTGCCAGCACTGTCCAAAGCCGGGCCTACGAGCAGTACTTC. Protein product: CASTVQSRAYEQYF.

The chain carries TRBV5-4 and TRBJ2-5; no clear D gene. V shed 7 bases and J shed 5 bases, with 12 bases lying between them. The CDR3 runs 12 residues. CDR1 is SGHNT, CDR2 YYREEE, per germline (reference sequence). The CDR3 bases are TGTGCCAGCGGAGCACCCTGGGAGACCCAGTACTTC. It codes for CASGAPWETQYF.

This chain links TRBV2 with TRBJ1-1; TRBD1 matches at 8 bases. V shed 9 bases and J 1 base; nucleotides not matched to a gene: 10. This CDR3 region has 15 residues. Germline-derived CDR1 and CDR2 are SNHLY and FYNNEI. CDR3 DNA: TGTGCCAGTACTGGGCGTGGGACAGGGAACACTGAAGCTTTCTTT. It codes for CASTGRGTGNTEAFF.

The CDR3: CASLYRGQTEAFF. CDR3 nucleotide sequence: TGTGCCAGCCTTTACAGGGGGCAAACTGAAGCTTTCTTT. This chain connects TRBV28 to TRBJ1-1; 9 bases align to TRBD1. V dropped 8 bases and J dropped 5; count of bases not matched to a gene: 6. Looked up from germline, CDR1 is MDHEN and CDR2 is SYDVKM. This CDR3 is 13 amino acids long.

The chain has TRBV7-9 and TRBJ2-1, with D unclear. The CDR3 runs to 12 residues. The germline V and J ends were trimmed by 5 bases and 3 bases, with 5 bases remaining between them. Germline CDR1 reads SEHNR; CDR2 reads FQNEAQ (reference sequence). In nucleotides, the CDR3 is TGTGCCAGCAGCACCTACTACAATGAGCAGTTCTTC. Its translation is CASSTYYNEQFF.

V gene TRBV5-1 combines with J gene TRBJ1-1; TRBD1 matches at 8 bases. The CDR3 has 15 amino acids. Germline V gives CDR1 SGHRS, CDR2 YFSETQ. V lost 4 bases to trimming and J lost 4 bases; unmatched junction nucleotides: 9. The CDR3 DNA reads TGCGCCAGCAGCCAGGGGGCAGGGGGATTCACTGAAGCTTTCTTT. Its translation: CASSQGAGGFTEAFF.

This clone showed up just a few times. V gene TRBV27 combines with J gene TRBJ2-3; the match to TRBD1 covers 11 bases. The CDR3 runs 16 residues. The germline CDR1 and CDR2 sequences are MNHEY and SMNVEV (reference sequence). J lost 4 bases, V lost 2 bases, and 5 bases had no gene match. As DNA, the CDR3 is TGTGCCAGCAGTTTAAGGGGGACAGGGGGGGCAGATACGCAGTATTTT. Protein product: CASSLRGTGGADTQYF.

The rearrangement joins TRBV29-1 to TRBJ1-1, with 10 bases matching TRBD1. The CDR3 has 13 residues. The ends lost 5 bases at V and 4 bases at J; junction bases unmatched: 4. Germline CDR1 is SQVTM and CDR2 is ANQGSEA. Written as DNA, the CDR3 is TGCAGCGTTCAGACAGGGGGCGGCACTGAAGCTTTCTTT. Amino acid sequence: CSVQTGGGTEAFF.

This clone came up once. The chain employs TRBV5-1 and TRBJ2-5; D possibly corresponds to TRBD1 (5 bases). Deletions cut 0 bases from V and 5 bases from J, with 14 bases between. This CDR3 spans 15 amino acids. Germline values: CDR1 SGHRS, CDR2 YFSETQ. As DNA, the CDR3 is TGCGCCAGCAGCTTGGCCAGGGCGGCCCGGGAGACCCAGTACTTC. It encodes CASSLARAARETQYF.

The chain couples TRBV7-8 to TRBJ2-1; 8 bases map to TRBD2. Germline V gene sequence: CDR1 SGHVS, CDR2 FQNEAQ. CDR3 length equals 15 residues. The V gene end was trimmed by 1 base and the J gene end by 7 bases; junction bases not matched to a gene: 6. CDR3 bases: TGTGCCAGCAGCTTAGGGGGATCTAGCGGGAATGAGCAGTTCTTC. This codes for CASSLGGSSGNEQFF.

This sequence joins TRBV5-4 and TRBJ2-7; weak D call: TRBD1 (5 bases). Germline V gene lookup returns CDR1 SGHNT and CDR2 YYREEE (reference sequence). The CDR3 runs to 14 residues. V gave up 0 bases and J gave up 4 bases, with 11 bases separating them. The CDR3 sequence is CASSLAPGRYEQYF. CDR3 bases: TGTGCCAGCAGCTTGGCCCCAGGGCGGTACGAGCAGTACTTC.

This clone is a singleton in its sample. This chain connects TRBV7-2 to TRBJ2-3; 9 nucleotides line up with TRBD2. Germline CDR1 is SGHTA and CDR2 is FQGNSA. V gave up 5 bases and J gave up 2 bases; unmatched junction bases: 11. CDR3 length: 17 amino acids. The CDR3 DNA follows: TGTGCCAGCAGCCCAAGGATAGCGGGGGCCTACACAGATACGCAGTATTTT. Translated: CASSPRIAGAYTDTQYF.

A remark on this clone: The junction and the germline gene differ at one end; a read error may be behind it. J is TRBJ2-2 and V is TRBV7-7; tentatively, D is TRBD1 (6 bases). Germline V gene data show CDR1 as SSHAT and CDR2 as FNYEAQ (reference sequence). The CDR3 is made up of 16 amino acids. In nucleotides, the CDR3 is TGTGCTAGCAGCTTGGACCCGGGACAATACACCGGGGAGCTGTTTTTT. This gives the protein CASSLDPGQYTGELFF. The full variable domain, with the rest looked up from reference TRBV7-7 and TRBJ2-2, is GAGVSQSPRYKVTKRGQDVTLRCDPISSHATLYWYQQALGQGPEFLTYFNYEAQPDKSGLPSDRFSAERPEGSISTLTIQRTEQRDSAMYRCASSLDPGQYTGELFFGEGSRLTVL.

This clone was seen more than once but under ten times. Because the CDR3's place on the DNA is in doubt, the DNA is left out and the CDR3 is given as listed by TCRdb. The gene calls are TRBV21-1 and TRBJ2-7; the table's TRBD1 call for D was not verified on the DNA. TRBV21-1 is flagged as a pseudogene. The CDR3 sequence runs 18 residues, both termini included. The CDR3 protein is CASSLPRVGQGIPYEQYF.

CDR3 residues: CASSFWGPHHEQYF. The CDR3 DNA reads TGCGCCAGCAGCTTCTGGGGGCCGCATCACGAGCAGTACTTC. The V and J genes are TRBV5-1 and TRBJ2-7, with D perhaps matching TRBD1 (6 bases). V lost 2 bases and J lost 5, with 14 bases in between. The CDR3 contains 14 residues. Germline V gives CDR1 SGHRS, CDR2 YFSETQ.